The rows below give T cell receptor beta chains drawn from one sample of a study of T cell repertoires in cytomegalovirus infection. A single record per CDR3 protein comes from TCRdb applying MiXCR to the reads. Of nearly 650,000 distinct CDR3 sequences in the sample, approximately 25% were seen once. The sample was CD8+ T cells from PBMCs. These receptor sequences come from a human donor in good health (CMV status not recorded). Some clones in this sample may be carry-over from other donors' samples. The CDR3 runs from the conserved cysteine through the conserved F or W. D genes are given only for firm matches. Clone size is stated in some rows and not others, as once, few, many or a class when expanded.

clone_size	v_call	j_call	d_call	cdr3_aa	cdr3_nt
-	TRBV7-9	TRBJ2-7	-	CASSLGGGAKYEQYF	TGTGCCAGCAGCTTAGGTGGGGGGGCGAAATACGAGCAGTACTTC
few	TRBV24-1	TRBJ2-2	TRBD2	CATSDPYSGGLDTGELFF	TGTGCCACCAGTGATCCCTATAGCGGGGGGCTGGACACCGGGGAGCTGTTTTTT
-	TRBV5-4	TRBJ2-1	-	CASIQAGPGEAGKVEQFF	TGTGCCAGCATCCAAGCAGGCCCGGGTGAGGCAGGAAAGGTTGAGCAGTTCTTC
many	TRBV12-3/TRBV12-4	TRBJ1-2	-	CASGDGYTF	TGTGCCAGCGGTGATGGCTACACCTTC
few	TRBV9	TRBJ2-1	-	CASSVALNEQFF	TGTGCCAGCAGCGTAGCGCTCAATGAGCAGTTCTTC
few	TRBV5-6	TRBJ2-2	-	CASSDDGSSGELFF	TGTGCCAGCAGCGATGACGGGAGCTCCGGGGAGCTGTTTTTT
-	TRBV20-1	TRBJ1-4	-	CSADSLLGTNEKLFF	TGCAGCGCAGACAGCCTTTTGGGAACTAATGAAAAACTGTTTTTT
-	TRBV7-3	TRBJ2-5	TRBD1	CASSLGTAPQQETQYF	TGTGCCAGCAGCTTAGGGACAGCTCCTCAGCAAGAGACCCAGTACTTC
-	TRBV19	TRBJ2-3	-	CASSPQGTLTDTQYF	TGTGCCAGTAGTCCCCAAGGGACGCTCACAGATACGCAGTATTTT
-	TRBV6-4	TRBJ1-5	-	CASANQGYSNQPQHF	TGTGCCAGCGCTAATCAGGGATATAGCAATCAGCCCCAGCATTTT
once	TRBV5-1	TRBJ2-1	TRBD1	CASSSGTGVWNEQFF	TGCGCCAGCAGCTCCGGGACAGGGGTGTGGAATGAGCAGTTCTTC
many	TRBV7-2	TRBJ1-2	TRBD1	CASSLVLLTGGTLNYGYTF	TGTGCCAGCAGCTTAGTTCTTCTGACAGGGGGGACTCTAAACTATGGCTACACCTTC
few	TRBV6-5	TRBJ2-1	TRBD1	CASSYWNRDRVMMF	TGTGCCAGCAGTTACTGGAACCGGGACAGGGTAATGATGTTC
few	TRBV3-1	TRBJ1-2	-	CASSPTDGTPNYGYTF	TGTGCCAGCAGCCCCACTGACGGGACGCCGAACTATGGCTACACCTTC
few	TRBV28	TRBJ2-3	-	CASSFLQQTSTDTQYF	TGTGCCAGCAGTTTCCTCCAGCAGACTAGCACAGATACGCAGTATTTT
-	TRBV24-1	TRBJ2-1	-	CATSMTGRAYNEQFF	TGTGCCACCAGTATGACAGGGAGGGCCTACAATGAGCAGTTCTTC
-	TRBV29-1	TRBJ1-2	TRBD1	CSVDRENYGYTF	TGCAGCGTCGACAGGGAAAACTATGGCTACACCTTC
-	TRBV12-3/TRBV12-4	TRBJ2-1	-	CASSTTGPHNEQFF	TGTGCCAGCAGCACCACGGGTCCTCACAATGAGCAGTTCTTC
few	TRBV7-9	TRBJ2-1	-	CASSLEGPNNEQFF	TGTGCCAGCAGCTTAGAGGGACCGAACAATGAGCAGTTCTTC
few	TRBV29-1	TRBJ1-3	-	CSVEKRTGEAGNTIYF	TGCAGCGTTGAGAAAAGGACTGGGGAGGCTGGAAACACCATATATTTT
-	TRBV7-9	TRBJ2-5	TRBD2	CASRETSGGRRETQYF	TGTGCCAGCAGAGAAACTAGCGGGGGGCGACGAGAGACCCAGTACTTC
many	TRBV5-4	TRBJ1-2	-	CASSDYYGYGYTF	TGTGCCAGCAGCGACTACTATGGATATGGCTACACCTTC
-	TRBV29-1	TRBJ1-2	-	CSVVDGKYGYTF	TGCAGCGTTGTTGACGGGAAATATGGCTACACCTTC
few	TRBV6-2/TRBV6-3	TRBJ1-5	TRBD1	CASSSPRDRVDQPQHF	TGTGCCAGCAGTTCCCCACGGGACAGGGTTGATCAGCCCCAGCATTTT
few	TRBV29-1	TRBJ2-5	TRBD1	CSVDPDREETQYF	TGCAGCGTTGACCCGGACAGGGAAGAGACCCAGTACTTC
-	TRBV10-3	TRBJ1-2	-	CAIAGENGYTF	TGTGCCATCGCAGGGGAGAATGGCTACACCTTC
few	TRBV19	TRBJ1-1	-	CASSIGGAHTEAFF	TGTGCCAGTAGTATCGGAGGGGCTCACACTGAAGCTTTCTTT
-	TRBV11-2	TRBJ2-2	TRBD1	CASNRGTGELFF	TGTGCCAGCAACAGGGGCACCGGGGAGCTGTTTTTT
few	TRBV10-3	TRBJ2-3	-	CAISESVDTQYF	TGTGCCATCAGTGAGTCGGTGGATACGCAGTATTTT
many	TRBV7-2	TRBJ2-1	-	CASSTPGFEQFF	TGTGCCAGCAGCACCCCTGGGTTCGAGCAGTTCTTC
many	TRBV7-8	TRBJ2-7	-	CASSLKVYEQYF	TGTGCCAGCAGCTTAAAGGTATACGAGCAGTACTTC
-	TRBV29-1	TRBJ2-1	TRBD1	CSVEGTGPSYNEQFF	TGCAGCGTTGAAGGGACAGGGCCTTCCTACAATGAGCAGTTCTTC
many	TRBV7-2	TRBJ1-4	TRBD1	CASSPENRGDLFF	TGTGCCAGCAGCCCAGAGAACAGGGGCGATCTGTTTTTT
-	TRBV2	TRBJ2-1	-	CANSGRRNEQFF	TGTGCCAACAGTGGACGACGGAATGAGCAGTTCTTC
few	TRBV7-9	TRBJ1-1	TRBD1	CASSPPPDRGGTEAFF	TGTGCCAGCAGCCCTCCCCCGGACAGGGGCGGCACTGAAGCTTTCTTT
-	TRBV7-3	TRBJ1-1	-	CASSFVTALEAFF	TGTGCCAGCAGCTTTGTTACGGCGTTAGAAGCTTTCTTT
-	TRBV5-4	TRBJ2-3	-	CASSFPPETGLTDTQYF	TGTGCCAGCAGCTTCCCCCCTGAAACAGGCCTCACAGATACGCAGTATTTT
once	TRBV19	TRBJ1-1	-	CASIGKQNTEAFF	TGTGCCAGTATAGGAAAACAGAACACTGAAGCTTTCTTT
-	TRBV6-1	TRBJ2-5	-	CASSSSYYTRETQYF	TGTGCCAGCAGTTCTTCCTACTACACCCGAGAGACCCAGTACTTC
many	TRBV7-6	TRBJ2-2	TRBD1	CASSTSGTGYTGELFF	TGTGCCAGCAGCACCAGCGGGACAGGGTACACCGGGGAGCTGTTTTTT
-	TRBV12-3/TRBV12-4	TRBJ2-2	TRBD2	CASSLSSGGNTGELFF	TGTGCCAGCAGTCTCTCTAGCGGGGGGAACACCGGGGAGCTGTTTTTT
many	TRBV7-8	TRBJ1-1	-	CASSLGPPNTEAFF	TGTGCCAGCAGCTTAGGACCCCCGAACACTGAAGCTTTCTTT
many	TRBV6-2/TRBV6-3	TRBJ2-1	-	CASSYSRGSYNEQFF	TGTGCCAGCAGTTACTCACGGGGGTCCTACAATGAGCAGTTCTTC
few	TRBV19	TRBJ1-1	-	CASSILIDFYEEGEAFF	TGTGCCAGTAGTATATTGATAGATTTCTATGAAGAGGGTGAAGCTTTCTTT
few	TRBV7-9	TRBJ2-7	-	CASSPESLDEQYF	TGTGCCAGCAGCCCGGAGTCTCTGGACGAGCAGTACTTC
few	TRBV19	TRBJ1-1	-	CASTRHQLTEAFF	TGTGCCAGTACCAGACACCAGCTTACTGAAGCTTTCTTT
-	TRBV5-6	TRBJ2-1	TRBD1	CVSSWAGQGNEQFF	TGTGTCAGCAGCTGGGCGGGACAGGGGAATGAGCAGTTCTTC
-	TRBV6-6	TRBJ2-7	TRBD1	CASSQTGGPSYEQYF	TGTGCCAGCAGTCAAACAGGGGGCCCATCCTACGAGCAGTACTTC
-	TRBV19	TRBJ2-2	-	CASSIGQFGELFF	TGTGCCAGTAGTATCGGACAGTTCGGGGAGCTGTTTTTT
few	TRBV7-9	TRBJ1-1	TRBD1	CASSSRSRDRRLNTEAFF	TGTGCCAGCAGCTCCAGATCCCGGGACAGGAGATTGAACACTGAAGCTTTCTTT
-	TRBV7-8	TRBJ1-4	-	CATSLEGTPSATNEKLFF	TGTGCCACCAGCTTAGAAGGGACCCCTTCGGCGACTAATGAAAAACTGTTTTTT
few	TRBV7-6	TRBJ2-5	TRBD2	CASSHRGSSGVKETQYF	TGTGCCAGCAGTCACCGGGGGTCTAGCGGGGTCAAAGAGACCCAGTACTTC